A selection of T cell receptor beta chains follows, all from one sample in a study of vaccination effects on CD4 cells after COVID-19. Some clones are missing from TCRdb's copy, which holds only in-frame ones; the method was immunoSEQ multiplex PCR. The table shows 30,000 to 35,000 clones, with more than 60% occurring only once. Which antigens these TCRs recognize remains unknown. The sample in question was CD4+ T cells from PBMCs cultured with a peptide pool, obtained before COVID-19 vaccination. These TCRs come from a human donor who had a prior SARS-CoV-2 infection. CDR3s include the opening cysteine and the closing phenylalanine or tryptophan. A D gene is named only where the DNA matches it firmly. Expanded clones are given a class, and other clones once, few, many or no size at all.

d_gene: -
j_gene: TRBJ1-2
v_gene: TRBV7-8
abundance: -
len: 16
CDR3nt: TGTGCCAGTTACCGGGACTTCCTTTATATGGCCCAAAATTACACCTTC
CDR3aa: CASYRDFLYMAQNYTF

d_gene: TRBD2
j_gene: TRBJ2-3
v_gene: TRBV11-3
abundance: -
len: 15
CDR3nt: TGTGCCAGCAGTTCGACTAGCGGGGGGGCAGATACGCAGTATTTT
CDR3aa: CASSSTSGGADTQYF

d_gene: -
j_gene: TRBJ2-5
v_gene: TRBV11-3
abundance: -
len: 13
CDR3nt: TGTGCCAGCAGCTTAGATGGGGCCGAGACCCAGTACTTC
CDR3aa: CASSLDGAETQYF

d_gene: TRBD2
j_gene: TRBJ2-2
v_gene: TRBV6-5
abundance: -
len: 15
CDR3nt: TGTGCCAGCAGTCCACGGAGGACTAGCCCCGGGGAGCTGTTTTTT
CDR3aa: CASSPRRTSPGELFF

d_gene: -
j_gene: TRBJ1-1
v_gene: TRBV12-5
abundance: -
len: 16
CDR3nt: TGTGCTAGTGGTTTGTTTTCCGGGAAACTGAACACTGAAGCTTTCTTT
CDR3aa: CASGLFSGKLNTEAFF

d_gene: -
j_gene: TRBJ2-7
v_gene: TRBV6-4
abundance: few
len: 18
CDR3nt: TGTGCCAGCAGTGACTCGAAATCTGCTGGGGCTTCCTCCTACGAGCAGTACTTC
CDR3aa: CASSDSKSAGASSYEQYF

d_gene: TRBD1
j_gene: TRBJ2-7
v_gene: TRBV9
abundance: -
len: 16
CDR3nt: TGTGCCAGCAGCGCGGGACAGGGGTTTACCGACTACGAGCAGTACTTC
CDR3aa: CASSAGQGFTDYEQYF

d_gene: -
j_gene: TRBJ1-1
v_gene: TRBV11-3
abundance: few
len: 14
CDR3nt: TGTGCCAGCAGCTCGGACGGTGGCCACACTGAAGCTTTCTTT
CDR3aa: CASSSDGGHTEAFF

d_gene: -
j_gene: TRBJ1-2
v_gene: TRBV6-5
abundance: -
len: 14
CDR3nt: TGTGCCAGCAGTTACCTCGGCAGAGAGAGTGGCTACACCTTC
CDR3aa: CASSYLGRESGYTF

d_gene: -
j_gene: TRBJ2-1
v_gene: TRBV11-3
abundance: -
len: 16
CDR3nt: TGTGCCAGCAGCTTATTGAGCGGGTTGTCCTACAATGAGCAGTTCTTC
CDR3aa: CASSLLSGLSYNEQFF

d_gene: -
j_gene: TRBJ2-5
v_gene: TRBV28
abundance: -
len: 12
CDR3nt: TGTGCCAGCAGCCTATACCAAGAGACCCAGTACTTC
CDR3aa: CASSLYQETQYF

d_gene: TRBD2
j_gene: TRBJ2-6
v_gene: TRBV5-1
abundance: -
len: 17
CDR3nt: TGCGCCAGCAGCTCATTAGCGGGAGGGCCTGGGGCCAACGTCCTGACTTTC
CDR3aa: CASSSLAGGPGANVLTF

d_gene: -
j_gene: TRBJ2-3
v_gene: TRBV9
abundance: few
len: 13
CDR3nt: TGTGCCAGCAGCGTAGCTCCTACAGATACGCAGTATTTT
CDR3aa: CASSVAPTDTQYF

d_gene: TRBD1
j_gene: TRBJ2-5
v_gene: TRBV7-8
abundance: -
len: 16
CDR3nt: TGTGCCAGCAGCTCGTTCCCGACAGGGGGCTTGGAGACCCAGTACTTC
CDR3aa: CASSSFPTGGLETQYF

d_gene: -
j_gene: TRBJ2-7
v_gene: TRBV7-3
abundance: -
len: 14
CDR3nt: TGTGCCAGCAGCCGGGACGGGTACTCCTACGAGCAGTACTTC
CDR3aa: CASSRDGYSYEQYF

d_gene: -
j_gene: TRBJ1-1
v_gene: TRBV7-2
abundance: -
len: 13
CDR3nt: TGTGCCAGCAGCTTTTTAAGGAACACTGAAGCTTTCTTT
CDR3aa: CASSFLRNTEAFF

d_gene: -
j_gene: TRBJ1-5
v_gene: TRBV5-4
abundance: -
len: 12
CDR3nt: TGTGCCAGCAGCGTCCTCGTTGGGCCCCAGCATTTT
CDR3aa: CASSVLVGPQHF

d_gene: TRBD1
j_gene: TRBJ2-2
v_gene: TRBV10-3
abundance: -
len: 14
CDR3nt: TGTGCCATAAGCGAGGACAGGCTGACCGGGGAGCTGTTTTTT
CDR3aa: CAISEDRLTGELFF